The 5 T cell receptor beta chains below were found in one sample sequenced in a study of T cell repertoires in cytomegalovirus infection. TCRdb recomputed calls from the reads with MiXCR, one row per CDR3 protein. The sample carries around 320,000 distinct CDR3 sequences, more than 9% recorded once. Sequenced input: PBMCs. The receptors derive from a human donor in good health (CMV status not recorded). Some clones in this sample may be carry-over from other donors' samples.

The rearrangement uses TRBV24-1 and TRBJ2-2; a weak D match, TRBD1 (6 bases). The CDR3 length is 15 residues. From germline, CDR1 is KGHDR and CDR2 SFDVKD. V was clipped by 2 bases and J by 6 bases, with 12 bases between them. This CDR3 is CATSDSDRPSGELFF. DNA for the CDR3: TGTGCCACCAGTGATTCAGACAGGCCATCCGGGGAGCTGTTTTTT.

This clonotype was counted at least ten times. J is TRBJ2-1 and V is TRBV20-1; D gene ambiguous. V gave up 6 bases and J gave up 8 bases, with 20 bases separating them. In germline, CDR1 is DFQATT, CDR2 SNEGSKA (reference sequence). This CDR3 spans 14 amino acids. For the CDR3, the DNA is TGCAGTGCATCCCCACTCCGGAGTTTCCATGAGCAGTTCTTC. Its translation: CSASPLRSFHEQFF.

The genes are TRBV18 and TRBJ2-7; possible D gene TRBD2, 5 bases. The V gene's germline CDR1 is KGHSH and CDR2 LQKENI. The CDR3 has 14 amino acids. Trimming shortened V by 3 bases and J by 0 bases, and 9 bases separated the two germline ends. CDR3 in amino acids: CASSPEDFSYEQYF. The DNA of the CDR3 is TGTGCCAGCTCACCGGAGGACTTCTCCTACGAGCAGTACTTC.

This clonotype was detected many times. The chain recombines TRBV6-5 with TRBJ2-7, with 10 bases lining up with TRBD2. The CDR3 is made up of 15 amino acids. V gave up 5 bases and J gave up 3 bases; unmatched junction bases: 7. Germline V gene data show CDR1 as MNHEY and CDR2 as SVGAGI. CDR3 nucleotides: TGTGCCAGCAGTCCTCTAGCGGGGGCCGTCTACGAGCAGTACTTC. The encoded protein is CASSPLAGAVYEQYF.

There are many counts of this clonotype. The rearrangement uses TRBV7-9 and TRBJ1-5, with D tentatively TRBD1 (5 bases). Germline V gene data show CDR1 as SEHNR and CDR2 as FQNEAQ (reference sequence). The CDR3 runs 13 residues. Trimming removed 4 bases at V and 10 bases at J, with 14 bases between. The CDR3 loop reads CASSSQARQPQHF. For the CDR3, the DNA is TGTGCCAGCAGCTCACAGGCACGGCAACCCCAGCATTTT. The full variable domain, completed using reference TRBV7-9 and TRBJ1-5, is DTGVSQNPRHKITKRGQNVTFRCDPISEHNRLYWYRQTLGQGPEFLTYFQNEAQLEKSRLLSDRFSAERPKGSFSTLEIQRTEQGDSAMYLCASSSQARQPQHFGDGTRLSIL.